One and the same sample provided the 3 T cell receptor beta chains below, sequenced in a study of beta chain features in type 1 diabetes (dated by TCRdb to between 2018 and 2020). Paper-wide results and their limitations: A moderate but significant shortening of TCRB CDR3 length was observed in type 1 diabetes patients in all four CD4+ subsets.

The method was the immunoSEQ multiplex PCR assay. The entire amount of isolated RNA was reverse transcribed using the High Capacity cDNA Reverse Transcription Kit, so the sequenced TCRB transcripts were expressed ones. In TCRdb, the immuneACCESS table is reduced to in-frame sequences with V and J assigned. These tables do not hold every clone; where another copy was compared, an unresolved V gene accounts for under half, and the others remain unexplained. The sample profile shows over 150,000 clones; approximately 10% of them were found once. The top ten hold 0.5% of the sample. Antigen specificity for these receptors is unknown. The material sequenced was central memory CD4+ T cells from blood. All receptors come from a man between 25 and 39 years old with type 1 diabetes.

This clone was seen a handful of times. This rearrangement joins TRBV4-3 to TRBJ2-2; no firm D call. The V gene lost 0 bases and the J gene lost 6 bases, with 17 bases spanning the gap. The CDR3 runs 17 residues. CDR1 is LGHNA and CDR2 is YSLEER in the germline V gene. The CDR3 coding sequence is TGCGCCAGCAGCCAAGATGTGTCGCGACCGGGTCCCGGGGAGCTGTTTTTT. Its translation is CASSQDVSRPGPGELFF.

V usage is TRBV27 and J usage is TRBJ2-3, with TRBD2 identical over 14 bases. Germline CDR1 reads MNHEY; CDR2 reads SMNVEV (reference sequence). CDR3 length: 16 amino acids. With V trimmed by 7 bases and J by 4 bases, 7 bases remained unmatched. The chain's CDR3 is CASIGTSGSFADTQYF. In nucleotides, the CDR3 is TGTGCCAGCATTGGGACTAGCGGGAGCTTCGCAGATACGCAGTATTTT.

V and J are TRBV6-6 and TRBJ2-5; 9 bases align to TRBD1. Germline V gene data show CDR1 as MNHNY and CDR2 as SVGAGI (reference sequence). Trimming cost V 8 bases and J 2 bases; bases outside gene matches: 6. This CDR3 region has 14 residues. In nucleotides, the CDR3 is TGTGCCAGCGAAATGGACAGGGGTCAAGAGACCCAGTACTTC. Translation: CASEMDRGQETQYF.